This T cell receptor (beta chain) was retrieved from a study of T cell responses to AZD1222 COVID-19 vaccine (dated by TCRdb to about 2021). Broadly, across the study: AZD1222 recipients whose second dose came at about 4 weeks and those whose second dose came at about 12 weeks were combined into one group, since spike-specific TCR depth and breadth did not differ between the two schedules. TCR sequencing covered more than 230 trial participants: 207 given two doses of AZD1222 and around 25 given two doses of MenACWY control vaccine. Trial participants were enrolled into age subgroups of 18-55, 56-69 and 70-plus years, which contained 148, 28 and 57 TCR-sequenced participants, respectively. The research as a whole found: Nearly half of unique spike-specific TCRs reportedly recognized epitopes outside regions mutated in the B.1.351 and B.1.1.7 variants. The 56-69-year group was small, and its depth increase did not reach significance, likely because of low power. After two AZD1222 doses, spike-specific TCR breadth and depth were significantly higher than at day 0 and than in MenACWY recipients. Conclusions about previously exposed vaccinees were limited because only six AZD1222 recipients were SARS-CoV-2 seropositive at baseline. CD4 TCRs associated with the vaccine covered the entire spike protein, and the dominant responses were in regions 160-218 and 743-854. Participants were mostly white British and included more females than males, and it was suggested by the authors that clonal diversity may have been underestimated. Because no day 14 peak-response samples were available, the repertoires could be characterized only after the peak T cell response.

The sample's time point label, in plain terms: baseline before first vaccination. Vaccinee samples came from UK trials COV001 and COV002, including a single-blind randomized controlled phase 2/3 trial of AZD1222 (ChAdOx1 nCoV-19) in healthy adults. Trial participant PBMC samples were collected at day 0 and day 28 after the second dose for TCRbeta chain sequencing. Worth noting for this clone: It has no known antigen specificity. Base qualities are not at hand, and no much larger clone is one base apart.

The CDR3 regions of human TCRbeta chains were analyzed by immunosequencing. Concerning the study's data processing: TCRs in the repertoires were matched against a reference library of SARS-CoV-2-specific TCRs that had been generated with the MIRA antigen-specificity platform. Breadth was defined as the fraction of unique TCRs that were SARS-CoV-2-associated. Depth was defined as the fraction of total T cells that were SARS-CoV-2-associated. Each spike-specific TCR was assigned to its reactive spike region and to a CD4 or CD8 class using the MIRA data. Log10-transformed breadth and depth values were compared by one-way ANOVA with Sidak's multiple comparisons tests. TCRdb provides this immuneACCESS table in a form limited to in-frame rearrangements. Some clones are lacking; in checked studies, under half of them reflect an unresolved V gene, and why the rest are absent is not known. V, J and clone size derive from that table, while D and trimming were established from the DNA sequence. The sample profile shows some 120,000 clones; about 87% of them were found once. The ten biggest clones cover roughly an eighth of the sample.

The CDR3 measures 13 amino acids from cysteine to phenylalanine. Just the 39-base CDR3 DNA is kept, in frame starting at base 1. V is pared back by 7 bases and J by 0 bases, with 10 bases lying between the germline termini. CDR1 and CDR2 were assigned from the germline V gene as SGHDT and YYEEEE. The source material was peripheral blood, sampled on day 0 of AZD1222 vaccination. This chain is built from TRBV5-6 and TRBJ1-2, with the D gene call left open. This TCR came from an adult in good health. The DNA reads TGTGCCAGCGGCATTCAAGCTAACTATGGCTACACCTTC. This is translated as CASGIQANYGYTF.